The 21 T cell receptor beta chains in this list originate from one sample, sequenced in a study of T cells in Graves' hyperthyroidism and ophthalmopathy (dated by TCRdb to between 2018 and 2020). Library preparation used multiplex PCR. Sequencing used an Illumina HiSeq 2000. TCR beta CDR3 regions were amplified from RNA transcripts. For the first round of RT-PCR on the TCR CDR3, the HTBI primer set was used together with the Qiagen OneStep RT-PCR kit. TCRdb trimmed the raw reads at Q25, called clones with MiXCR and kept productive beta chains. Rows with one shared CDR3 protein collapse into an entry with the most common genes and DNA. The sample table holds hundreds of thousands of distinct CDR3 sequences, of which roughly 14% were seen once. The ten largest clones take up roughly 7.7% of the sample. Specimen: blood. These receptors originate from a young woman with Graves' hyperthyroidism.

This clonotype was counted at least ten times. The genes are TRBV7-3 and TRBJ1-2, with TRBD1 matching over 7 bases. Per the germline V gene, CDR1 is SGHTA and CDR2 is FQGTGA. The ends lost 4 bases at V and 7 bases at J; junction bases unmatched: 3. This CDR3 is 12 amino acids long. The chain's CDR3 is CASSSGGSGYTF. CDR3 nucleotides: TGTGCCAGCAGCTCAGGGGGGAGTGGCTACACCTTC.

The V and J genes are TRBV10-3 and TRBJ1-2; 7 bases map to TRBD1. Germline values: CDR1 ENHRY, CDR2 SYGVKD. J was trimmed by 0 bases and V by 6 bases; bases with no gene match: 7. The CDR3 contains 15 residues. The CDR3 region is CAIRDSDRPNYGYTF. CDR3 DNA: TGTGCCATCAGGGACTCGGACAGGCCTAACTATGGCTACACCTTC.

The chain combines TRBV19 with TRBJ1-5; 8 bases agree with TRBD1. Trimming at V came to 5 bases and at J to 7 bases, leaving 4 bases not matched to a gene. Germline V gives CDR1 LNHDA, CDR2 SQIVND (reference sequence). The CDR3 totals 13 residues. The chain's CDR3 is CASSEQGEQPQHF. The CDR3 coding sequence is TGTGCCAGTAGTGAACAGGGGGAGCAGCCCCAGCATTTT.

The V and J genes are TRBV5-5 and TRBJ2-3; D may be TRBD2 (6 bases). Germline V gives CDR1 SGHKS, CDR2 YYEKEE (reference sequence). This CDR3 has 15 amino acids. Trimming pared 3 bases from V and 10 bases from J, leaving 21 bases between. CDR3 amino acids: CASSYGLAPERSQYF. The DNA for the CDR3 is TGTGCCAGCAGCTACGGGCTAGCGCCCGAGAGGTCGCAGTATTTT.

The table lists this clonotype with many counts. CDR3 nucleotides: TGTGCCACCAGCAGAGATGTGAGCGAAAGAGAGACCCAGTACTTC. Amino acid sequence: CATSRDVSERETQYF. The chain couples TRBV15 to TRBJ2-5; D call uncertain. This CDR3 has 15 amino acids. Trimming stripped 0 bases from V and 4 bases from J, with 12 bases between. Germline V gene sequence: CDR1 LNHNV, CDR2 YYDKDF (reference sequence).

The rearrangement links TRBV11-3 to TRBJ2-5; TRBD2 matches at 8 bases. CDR1 and CDR2 from the germline V gene are SGHNT and YENEEA. The CDR3 has 15 residues. V dropped 3 bases and J dropped 2; count of bases not matched to a gene: 5. The CDR3 loop is CASSFNGRGQETQYF. The CDR3 nucleotides read TGTGCCAGCAGCTTTAACGGGAGGGGACAAGAGACCCAGTACTTC.

This clonotype was observed at least ten times. The chain couples TRBV19 to TRBJ1-5; TRBD1 matches at 7 bases. From germline, CDR1 is LNHDA and CDR2 SQIVND (reference sequence). The trim removed 9 bases at V and 4 bases at J, leaving 9 bases unmatched. This CDR3 is 14 amino acids long. The CDR3 is CASSRQGINQPQHF. The CDR3 region has the DNA TGTGCCAGCTCAAGACAGGGCATAAATCAGCCCCAGCATTTT.

The chain carries TRBV28 and TRBJ2-7; D might be TRBD1 (6 bases). Trimming shortened V by 5 bases and J by 5 bases, and 19 bases separated the two germline ends. The CDR3 extends over 15 amino acids. The germline V gene encodes CDR1 MDHEN and CDR2 SYDVKM. As DNA, the CDR3 is TGTGCCAGCAGTCCCGGACAGTCGTTTTCCGACGAGCAGTACTTC. This encodes CASSPGQSFSDEQYF.

This clonotype was found many times. The gene calls are TRBV6-1 and TRBJ1-6, with 9 bases lining up with TRBD1. There are 15 residues in the CDR3. Per germline, CDR1 MNHNS and CDR2 SASEGT. The trim removed 4 bases at V and 7 bases at J, leaving 5 bases unmatched. The CDR3 reads CASSGGTGRNSPLHF. CDR3 DNA: TGTGCCAGCAGTGGCGGGACAGGGCGGAATTCACCCCTCCACTTT.

This sequence joins TRBV6-4 and TRBJ2-3; maybe TRBD2 (6 bases). The CDR3 consists of 16 residues. Trimming pared 4 bases from V and 2 bases from J, leaving 16 bases between. The germline CDR1 and CDR2 sequences are MRHNA and SNTAGT. The CDR3 region is CASSGALALHTDTQYF. In DNA, the CDR3 is TGTGCCAGCAGTGGAGCCCTAGCGCTACACACAGATACGCAGTATTTT.

This clonotype was seen many times. The V gene is TRBV6-2 or TRBV6-3, the J gene TRBJ2-5; TRBD2 aligns across 11 bases. Trimming at V came to 7 bases and at J to 7 bases, leaving 14 bases not matched to a gene. The CDR3 totals 16 residues. The germline gives CDR1 MNHEY, CDR2 SVGEGT. In DNA form, the CDR3 reads TGTGCCAGCACCGGATCGAGACTAGCGGGGTCCGTGACCCAGTACTTC. Encoded protein: CASTGSRLAGSVTQYF.

This clonotype was recorded many times. V and J are TRBV30 and TRBJ1-6; possibly TRBD1 for D (5 bases). Trimming stripped 0 bases from V and 0 bases from J, with 12 bases between. The CDR3 covers 17 residues. Germline assignment: CDR1 GTSNPN and CDR2 SVGIG (reference sequence). CDR3 loop: CAWSVRQLNSYNSPLHF. In DNA, the CDR3 is TGTGCCTGGAGTGTACGACAGTTGAACTCCTATAATTCACCCCTCCACTTT.

Many counts were recorded for this clonotype. V usage is TRBV20-1 and J usage is TRBJ2-1, with TRBD2 matching over 7 bases. CDR3 length: 14 residues. CDR1 and CDR2 from the germline V gene are DFQATT and SNEGSKA (reference sequence). Germline trimming cut 3 bases from V and 7 bases from J; bases unmatched to any gene: 9. CDR3 DNA: TGCAGTGCTAGCCGACTAGCCCTTTATAATGAGCAGTTCTTC. This codes for CSASRLALYNEQFF.

This clonotype showed up many times. CDR3 sequence (DNA): TGCAGTGCTAGAGTGCGGGGTAACACAGATACGCAGTATTTT. Its translation: CSARVRGNTDTQYF. The chain combines TRBV20-1 with TRBJ2-3; D possibly corresponds to TRBD2 (6 bases). The germline gives CDR1 DFQATT, CDR2 SNEGSKA (reference sequence). The V gene lost 1 base and the J gene lost 2 bases, with 10 bases spanning the gap. CDR3 length: 14 amino acids.

Points on this clonotype: One end of the junction does not line up with germline, which may come from a read error. This chain uses TRBV12-3 or TRBV12-4 with TRBJ2-1; TRBD1 or TRBD2 may be the D gene (5 bases each). The CDR3 has 14 amino acids. CDR3 in DNA: TGTGCCAGCAGTTCCGGGACCTACTACAATAAGCAGTTCTTC. It yields the protein CASSSGTYYNKQFF.

The genes are TRBV11-1 and TRBJ2-1; D could derive from TRBD1 or TRBD2 (5 bases each). V was pared by 5 bases and J by 2 bases, with 13 bases between. This CDR3 region has 15 residues. Germline V CDR1 and CDR2: SGHAT, FQDESV (reference sequence). Here the CDR3 DNA reads TGTGCCAGCAGCCTAACTAGAGGGGCCTACAATGAGCAGTTCTTC. This encodes CASSLTRGAYNEQFF. The complete variable domain, with remaining parts taken from reference TRBV11-1 and TRBJ2-1, reads EAEVAQSPRYKITEKSQAVAFWCDPISGHATLYWYRQILGQGPELLVQFQDESVVDDSQLPKDRFSAERLKGVDSTLKIQPAELGDSAMYLCASSLTRGAYNEQFFGPGTRLTVL.

This clonotype was found many times. J is TRBJ1-2 and V is TRBV13; D gene unclear. The germline CDR1 and CDR2 sequences are PRHDT and FYEKMQ (reference sequence). The CDR3 consists of 16 residues. V lost 4 bases and J 0 bases, leaving 15 bases between the germline ends. The CDR3 protein is CASSSRTDYPNYGYTF. As DNA, the CDR3 is TGTGCCAGCAGCTCCCGGACGGACTATCCTAACTATGGCTACACCTTC.

In this sample, this clonotype turned up many times. DNA for the CDR3: TGTGCCACCTCAGGGGGCGCCCAGGATGAGCAGTTCTTC. It is translated as CATSGGAQDEQFF. The chain carries TRBV10-3 and TRBJ2-1, with 8 bases matching TRBD1. V lost 10 bases, J lost 8 bases, and 10 bases stayed unmatched. Germline CDR1 reads ENHRY; CDR2 reads SYGVKD. The CDR3 covers 13 residues.

This clonotype was observed many times. The J gene is TRBJ2-6, the V gene TRBV20-1; D might be TRBD2 (5 bases). Germline loops: CDR1 DFQATT, CDR2 SNEGSKA (reference sequence). CDR3 length: 15 residues. Trimming left V 5 bases short and J 2 bases short, with 13 bases between. DNA of the CDR3: TGCAGTGCTGGCCACTCGGGAACTGGGGCCAACGTCCTGACTTTC. This codes for CSAGHSGTGANVLTF.

This clonotype was picked up many times. The rearrangement uses TRBV12-3 or TRBV12-4 and TRBJ2-1; D is possibly TRBD2 (5 bases). This CDR3 is 15 amino acids long. V was trimmed by 2 bases and J by 0 bases, leaving 8 bases between them. Here the CDR3 reads CASSLSADSYNEQFF. CDR3 DNA sequence: TGTGCCAGCAGTTTATCAGCGGACTCCTACAATGAGCAGTTCTTC.

This clonotype was seen repeatedly, ten times or more. This chain links TRBV20-1 with TRBJ1-5; D unresolved. Trimming stripped 1 base from V and 2 bases from J, with 9 bases between. The CDR3 consists of 14 residues. Per the germline V gene, CDR1 is DFQATT and CDR2 is SNEGSKA (reference sequence). For the CDR3, the DNA is TGCAGTGCTAGAGCACGCGGGGGCAATCAGCCCCAGCATTTT. Its protein is CSARARGGNQPQHF.